This T cell receptor beta chain originates from a study of OX40 agonist ivuxolimab in advanced cancers. Study in general: Clinicians treated patients with ivuxolimab, an agonistic anti-OX40 (CD134) antibody. Those treated in dose escalation had hepatocellular carcinoma, melanoma, renal cell cancer or head and neck cancer.

J gave up 6 bases and V 5 bases, and 7 bases lay outside the gene matches. This CDR3 has 15 amino acids. Germline assignment: CDR1 SEHNR and CDR2 FQNEAQ (reference sequence). Systemic immunosuppression or autoimmune disease history was grounds to exclude patients. The timepoints at which blood was sampled were baseline, cycle 4 day 1, and cycle 7 day 1. Libraries were prepared by immunoSEQ multiplex PCR; TCRdb keeps only in-frame clonotypes and omits some of them. Here the sample spans 70,000 or so clones, 75% to 95% being singletons. The sequence derives from an adult with an advanced solid tumor such as melanoma, head and neck, liver or kidney cancer. The genes are TRBV7-9 and TRBJ2-1; 10 bases are shared with TRBD2. Material: CD4+ or CD8+ T cells sorted from blood, obtained in a trial of the OX40 agonist ivuxolimab. The CDR3 spells CASSPRTSGVNEQFF. The CDR3 nucleotides read TGTGCCAGCAGCCCCCGGACTAGCGGCGTCAATGAGCAGTTCTTC.